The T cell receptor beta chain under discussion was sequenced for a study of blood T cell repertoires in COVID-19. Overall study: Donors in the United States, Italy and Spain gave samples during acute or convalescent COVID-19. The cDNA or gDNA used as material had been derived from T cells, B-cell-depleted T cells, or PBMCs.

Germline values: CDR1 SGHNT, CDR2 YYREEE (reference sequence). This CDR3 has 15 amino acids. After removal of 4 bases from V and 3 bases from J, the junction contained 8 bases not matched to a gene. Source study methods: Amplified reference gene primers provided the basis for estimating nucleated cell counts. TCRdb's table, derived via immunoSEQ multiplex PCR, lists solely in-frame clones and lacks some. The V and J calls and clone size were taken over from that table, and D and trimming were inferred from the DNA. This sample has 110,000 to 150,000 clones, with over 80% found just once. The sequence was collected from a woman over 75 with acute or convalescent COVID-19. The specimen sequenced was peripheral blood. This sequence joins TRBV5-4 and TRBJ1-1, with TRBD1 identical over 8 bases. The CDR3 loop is CASSTKQGGYTEAFF. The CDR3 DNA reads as TGTGCCAGCAGCACCAAACAGGGGGGGTACACTGAAGCTTTCTTT.